The source of this T cell receptor (beta chain) is a study of blood T cell repertoires in COVID-19. Study-wide context: COVID-19 samples, acute and convalescent, were from the United States, Italy and Spain.

This CDR3 is built from 14 residues. V dropped 8 bases and J dropped 4; count of bases not matched to a gene: 9. From germline, CDR1 is SNHLY and CDR2 FYNNEI. The study recruited people aged 18 to 89 years across approximately 25 US areas. Assay: immunoSEQ multiplex PCR; the TCRdb copy retains only in-frame clones and omits some. Of under 350,000 clones in the sample, around 86% were seen once. The sequencing input was PBMCs or T cells enriched from blood (not recorded which). The rearrangement links TRBV2 to TRBJ2-3; 7 bases are shared with TRBD1. The sequence was obtained from a woman aged 40 to 49 with acute COVID-19. The CDR3 region is CASLDRASADTQYF. In DNA, the CDR3 is TGTGCCAGCCTCGACAGGGCATCCGCAGATACGCAGTATTTT.